The rows below give T cell receptor beta chains drawn from one sample of a study of T cell responses to AZD1222 COVID-19 vaccine. The method was immunoSEQ multiplex PCR; TCRdb's version includes in-frame clones alone and lacks a portion of them. Of 100,000 to 150,000 clones in the sample, around 84% are singletons; the top ten hold about 7.4%. The material sequenced was peripheral blood, taken on day 0 of AZD1222 vaccination. Every receptor here comes from an adult in good health. The CDR3 runs from the conserved cysteine through the conserved F or W. The D gene is left open where the match is weak. Size is omitted from some rows. Given values are once, few, many or a class for expanded clones.

d_call,clone_size,v_call,j_call,cdr3_nt,cdr3_aa
TRBD2,NA,TRBV27,TRBJ2-2,TGTGCCAGCAGTTTCTCTCTAGCGGCGGGAGACACCGGGGAGCTGTTTTTT,CASSFSLAAGDTGELFF
NA,NA,TRBV10-3,TRBJ1-1,TGTGCCATCAGTGAGTCCGGACAGCAGAACACTGAAGCTTTCTTT,CAISESGQQNTEAFF
TRBD1,NA,TRBV7-9,TRBJ2-5,TGTGCCAGCAGCTTATACGGGGACAGCCAAGAGACCCAGTACTTC,CASSLYGDSQETQYF
NA,NA,TRBV5-1,TRBJ2-1,TGCGCCAGCACCCGAGGGTCTTCTGTAAGCTCCTACAATGAGCAGTTCTTC,CASTRGSSVSSYNEQFF
NA,NA,TRBV7-2,TRBJ2-1,TGTGCCAGCAGCGAGGCCAAGGGAATCTTCAATGAGCAGTTCTTC,CASSEAKGIFNEQFF
NA,NA,TRBV28,TRBJ2-5,TGTGCCAGCGGACCTCAGGAGACCCAGTACTTC,CASGPQETQYF
NA,NA,TRBV28,TRBJ1-2,TGTGCCAGCAGTTGGGGGGGCGGATTAGATGGCTACACCTTC,CASSWGGGLDGYTF
NA,NA,TRBV20-1,TRBJ1-1,TGCAGTGCTACTACAGAGCTTGAAGCTTTCTTT,CSATTELEAFF
TRBD2,NA,TRBV19,TRBJ2-2,TGTGCCAGTAGTAGGGGAGGGCCTAACACCGGGGAGCTGTTTTTT,CASSRGGPNTGELFF
TRBD2,once,TRBV5-1,TRBJ2-5,TGCGCCAGCAGCTCGCGGGGGGGATGGCTTCAAGAGACCCAGTACTTC,CASSSRGGWLQETQYF
NA,NA,TRBV11-3,TRBJ1-1,TGTGCCAGCAGCCTAAGGCAGAACACTGAAGCTTTCTTT,CASSLRQNTEAFF
NA,NA,TRBV18,TRBJ2-1,TGTGCCAGCTCACCGGGTGGAGGGGCCTCCTACAATGAGCAGTTCTTC,CASSPGGGASYNEQFF
NA,NA,TRBV7-9,TRBJ2-3,TGTGCCAGCAGCTTAGGTGTGAGCACAGATACGCAGTATTTT,CASSLGVSTDTQYF
TRBD2,NA,TRBV19,TRBJ2-7,TGTGCCAGTCGACCCCAAGCGGGGGGGTATGGCGAGCAGTACTTC,CASRPQAGGYGEQYF
TRBD1,NA,TRBV27,TRBJ2-6,TGTGCCAGCAGTTCAGGGCAGGGGGCGTCTGGGGCCAACGTCCTGACTTTC,CASSSGQGASGANVLTF
TRBD1,once,TRBV6-2/TRBV6-3,TRBJ2-4,TGTGCCAGCAGTTCCTCCGGGACAGGGGTCATAAACATTCAGTACTTC,CASSSSGTGVINIQYF
NA,NA,TRBV28,TRBJ1-6,TGTGCCAGCAGCCTTGTGTCGGGGGTCAGGTATTCACCCCTCCACTTT,CASSLVSGVRYSPLHF
TRBD1,NA,TRBV28,TRBJ1-6,TGTGCCAGCAGGGGAACAGGGGAAGGACCACCCCTCCACTTT,CASRGTGEGPPLHF
NA,once,TRBV5-1,TRBJ2-7,TGCGCCAGCAGCCTAAGGGACGGAGAGTACGAGCAGTACTTC,CASSLRDGEYEQYF
TRBD1,NA,TRBV7-9,TRBJ1-2,TGTGCCAGCAGCTTAGGAGGGACAGGGTATGGCTACACCTTC,CASSLGGTGYGYTF
TRBD1,NA,TRBV2,TRBJ1-5,TGTGCCAGCAGTGGACAGGGGAGCGTTCAGCCCCAGCATTTT,CASSGQGSVQPQHF
TRBD2,NA,TRBV11-3,TRBJ2-3,TGTGCCAGCAGCTCCGTAGCGGGCCCCACAGATACGCAGTATTTT,CASSSVAGPTDTQYF
TRBD2,few,TRBV3-1/TRBV3-2,TRBJ2-1,TGTGCCAGCAGCCACGGTGCAGCGGGGGGGCCCAGTGAGCAGTTCTTC,CASSHGAAGGPSEQFF
NA,NA,TRBV5-1,TRBJ2-1,TGCGCCAGCAGCACCTTTATGGAGTCCGTCTACAATGAGCAGTTCTTC,CASSTFMESVYNEQFF
NA,once,TRBV5-1,TRBJ2-1,TGCGCCAGCAGCTTAGGGGACAACAATGAGCAGTTCTTC,CASSLGDNNEQFF
NA,NA,TRBV5-1,TRBJ2-1,TGCGCCAGCAGCTCGGAGACTAGGAACAATGAGCAGTTCTTC,CASSSETRNNEQFF
NA,NA,TRBV28,TRBJ2-3,TGTGCCAGCAGCTCGACAGGGAGGGCAGATACGCAGTATTTT,CASSSTGRADTQYF
TRBD2,few,TRBV28,TRBJ2-7,TGCGGGACTAGCGGTTACGAGCAGTACTTC,CGTSGYEQYF
TRBD1,once,TRBV11-2,TRBJ1-2,TGTGCCAGCAGCCCGGAGGGACAGTGGGGCTACACCTTC,CASSPEGQWGYTF
TRBD2,NA,TRBV19,TRBJ2-1,TGTGCCAGTAGTACCCGACTAGCCGCCTCCTACAATGAGCAGTTCTTC,CASSTRLAASYNEQFF
NA,once,TRBV7-2,TRBJ1-2,TGTGCCAGCAGCTTAGGGATGACAGCTAACTATGGCTACACCTTC,CASSLGMTANYGYTF
TRBD1,NA,TRBV7-2,TRBJ2-1,TGTGCCAGCAGCTTCTACAGGGGGACCGATGAGCAGTTCTTC,CASSFYRGTDEQFF
TRBD1,once,TRBV27,TRBJ2-1,TGTGCCAGCACCAGGGGGACGGGGTACAATGAGCAGTTCTTC,CASTRGTGYNEQFF
NA,once,TRBV9,TRBJ2-5,TGTGCCAGCAGCGTAGTAGGAGACTTTGGGGGGGAGACCCAGTACTTC,CASSVVGDFGGETQYF
TRBD2,NA,TRBV4-2,TRBJ2-7,TGTGCCAGCAGCCAAGTTGGGAGCGGGAGAGCCCACGAGCAGTACTTC,CASSQVGSGRAHEQYF
TRBD2,NA,TRBV5-1,TRBJ2-1,TGCGCCAGCAGCACGTTAGCGGGGGGGCCCAATGAGCAGTTCTTC,CASSTLAGGPNEQFF
NA,few,TRBV7-6,TRBJ1-1,TGTGCCAGCAGCTTCGAGGGGCCGAACACTGAAGCTTTCTTT,CASSFEGPNTEAFF
NA,NA,TRBV4-1,TRBJ1-1,TGCGCCAGCAGCCAAGGAGGGCCACTTACTGAAGCTTTCTTT,CASSQGGPLTEAFF
NA,NA,TRBV7-8,TRBJ2-7,TGTGCCAGCAGCTCCCCGTTCCTCGAGCAGTACTTC,CASSSPFLEQYF
NA,NA,TRBV5-1,TRBJ2-6,TGCGCCAGCAGCTTGGCTGGGGCCAGCGGGGCCAACGTCCTGACTTTC,CASSLAGASGANVLTF